Shown below are 21 T cell receptor beta chains from a single sample sequenced in a study of cytomegalovirus exposure and HLA in healthy donors. PCR employed 60 Vbeta and 13 Jbeta primers. The protocol was immunoSEQ multiplex PCR, while the TCRdb copy is restricted to in-frame clones and leaves out a portion. The table for this sample gives around 130,000 clones. The sample was PBMCs. Receptor source: a woman in her forties in good health and CMV-seronegative.

The chain combines TRBV15 with TRBJ2-6; no firm D call. In germline, CDR1 is LNHNV, CDR2 YYDKDF (reference sequence). V lost 3 bases, J lost 0 bases, and 9 bases lay in between. The length of the CDR3 is 16 residues. The CDR3 region has the DNA TGTGCCACCAGCAGCTCGGTGAGCTCTGGGGCCAACGTCCTGACTTTC. It encodes CATSSSVSSGANVLTF.

The rearrangement joins TRBV18 to TRBJ1-4; D is uncertain. The CDR3 loop spans 12 amino acids. Germline V CDR1 and CDR2: KGHSH, LQKENI. Between the trimmed V and J ends, which lost 2 bases and 7 bases, there was a span of 5 bases. The CDR3 here is CASSPMSEKLFF. CDR3 coding DNA: TGTGCCAGCTCACCAATGAGTGAAAAACTGTTTTTT.

V gene TRBV13 combines with J gene TRBJ1-6, with 7 bases lining up with TRBD1. V was pared by 1 base and J by 3 bases, with 6 bases of the junction left unmatched. Looked up from germline, CDR1 is PRHDT and CDR2 is FYEKMQ (reference sequence). There are 17 residues in the CDR3. The CDR3 coding sequence is TGTGCCAGCAGCTTAGAAACGGGACAGAGCTATAATTCACCCCTCCACTTT. This encodes CASSLETGQSYNSPLHF.

The chain links TRBV30 to TRBJ2-3, with no clear D. CDR1 is GTSNPN, CDR2 SVGIG, per germline (reference sequence). Trimming left V 1 base short and J 0 bases short, with 5 bases between. This CDR3 has 13 amino acids. For the CDR3, the DNA is TGTGCCTGGAGTGGGGCAAGCACAGATACGCAGTATTTT. Amino acid sequence: CAWSGASTDTQYF.

V is TRBV10-3 and J is TRBJ1-1; no clear D. This CDR3 is 13 amino acids long. Trimming stripped 10 bases from V and 3 bases from J, with 15 bases between. Germline lookup yields CDR1 ENHRY and CDR2 SYGVKD. This CDR3 reads CATRGRLDTEAFF. The CDR3 DNA follows: TGTGCCACGAGAGGGCGGCTGGACACTGAAGCTTTCTTT.

The genes are TRBV14 and TRBJ2-7; perhaps TRBD2 as D (7 bases). Germline V gene lookup returns CDR1 SGHDN and CDR2 FVKESK. CDR3 length: 17 residues. V gave up 4 bases and J gave up 0 bases, with 19 bases separating them. The CDR3 sequence: CASSRHQGGGSSYEQYF. CDR3 DNA: TGTGCCAGCAGCCGGCACCAAGGCGGGGGCAGCTCCTACGAGCAGTACTTC.

The rearrangement joins TRBV6-5 to TRBJ1-2; 10 nucleotides line up with TRBD1. Germline CDR1 reads MNHEY; CDR2 reads SVGAGI. The V gene end was trimmed by 5 bases and the J gene end by 3 bases; junction bases not matched to a gene: 6. The CDR3 length is 15 residues. This chain's CDR3 is CASSLPGQGYYGYTF. As DNA, the CDR3 is TGTGCCAGCAGTCTTCCGGGACAGGGGTACTATGGCTACACCTTC.

In nucleotides, the CDR3 is TGTGCCAGCAGCTTGGTTGGACAGACGTATGGCTACACCTTC. Protein product: CASSLVGQTYGYTF. This sequence joins TRBV5-4 and TRBJ1-2, with D possibly matching TRBD1 (6 bases). V was trimmed by 0 bases and J by 5 bases, leaving 11 bases between them. This CDR3 has 14 amino acids. Germline V gene sequence: CDR1 SGHNT, CDR2 YYREEE (reference sequence).

V and J are TRBV7-8 and TRBJ1-5; tentatively, D is TRBD1 (5 bases). Per germline, CDR1 SGHVS and CDR2 FQNEAQ. The CDR3 has 15 residues. The germline V and J ends were trimmed by 7 bases and 6 bases, with 19 bases remaining between them. The CDR3 is CASTFNSGFRQPQHF. The CDR3 coding sequence is TGTGCCAGCACCTTCAATTCAGGGTTCCGTCAGCCCCAGCATTTT.

The rearrangement uses TRBV25-1 and TRBJ1-2, with TRBD1 as a possible D gene (6 bases). Trimming shortened V by 1 base and J by 6 bases, and 12 bases separated the two germline ends. The CDR3 consists of 14 residues. Germline-derived CDR1 and CDR2 are MGHDK and SYGVNS. As DNA, the CDR3 is TGTGCCAGCAGTGAATTTAGCAGGGGAGATGGCTACACCTTC. Translation gives CASSEFSRGDGYTF.

The chain carries TRBV10-1 and TRBJ1-2; 7 nucleotides line up with TRBD1. Per germline, CDR1 WNHNN and CDR2 SYGVQD (reference sequence). V was pared by 10 bases and J by 0 bases, with 8 bases of the junction left unmatched. The CDR3 has 14 residues. The CDR3 DNA reads as TGCGCCACCTTCGGACAGGCGGCTAACTATGGCTACACCTTC. Residues: CATFGQAANYGYTF.

The chain links TRBV18 to TRBJ2-3, with 11 bases identical to TRBD1. Germline V lookup: CDR1 KGHSH, CDR2 LQKENI. The ends lost 3 bases at V and 4 bases at J; junction bases unmatched: 3. CDR3 length: 15 residues. The DNA of the CDR3 is TGTGCCAGCTCACCCGGGGGACAGGGGGCAGATACGCAGTATTTT. Translating it yields CASSPGGQGADTQYF.

The J gene is TRBJ2-3, the V gene TRBV5-1; no definite D call. The CDR3 loop spans 14 amino acids. CDR1 SGHRS and CDR2 YFSETQ come from the germline V gene. Trimming took off 0 bases at V and 0 bases at J, with 5 bases between the two ends. CDR3 protein: CASSLGRSTDTQYF. The CDR3 DNA sequence: TGCGCCAGCAGCTTGGGGCGGAGCACAGATACGCAGTATTTT.

V usage is TRBV7-3 and J usage is TRBJ2-1; 8 bases align to TRBD1. V shed 5 bases and J 9 bases; nucleotides not matched to a gene: 12. The CDR3 spans 15 residues. Germline V gene sequence: CDR1 SGHTA, CDR2 FQGTGA. CDR3 residues: CASSPGPAGGSEQFF. In DNA form, the CDR3 reads TGTGCCAGCAGCCCAGGCCCTGCAGGGGGCAGTGAGCAGTTCTTC. Full variable domain (missing parts from reference TRBV7-3 and TRBJ2-1): GAGVSQTPSNKVTEKGKYVELRCDPISGHTALYWYRQSLGQGPEFLIYFQGTGAADDSGLPNDRFFAVRPEGSVSTLKIQRTERGDSAVYLCASSPGPAGGSEQFFGPGTRLTVL.

This CDR3 is CASSPRTGINEKLFF. CDR3 in DNA: TGTGCCAGCAGCCCGAGGACAGGGATAAATGAAAAACTGTTTTTT. The chain couples TRBV5-6 to TRBJ1-4, with 8 bases lining up with TRBD1. The CDR3 contains 15 residues. In germline, CDR1 is SGHDT, CDR2 YYEEEE. The V gene end was trimmed by 4 bases and the J gene end by 5 bases; junction bases not matched to a gene: 7.

This chain links TRBV6-5 with TRBJ1-4; no clear D gene. The CDR3 has 11 amino acids. V lost 6 bases to trimming and J lost 8 bases, with 7 bases between them. Germline CDR1 and CDR2: MNHEY and SVGAGI. This CDR3 is CASRRGEKLFF. CDR3 sequence (DNA): TGTGCCAGCAGACGAGGAGAAAAACTGTTTTTT.

The chain carries TRBV5-6 and TRBJ1-2; D perhaps matches TRBD1 (5 bases). V was shortened by 4 bases and J by 0 bases, with 13 bases between the two germline ends. Germline V gene lookup returns CDR1 SGHDT and CDR2 YYEEEE. The CDR3 covers 15 residues. Here the CDR3 DNA reads TGTGCCAGCAGCGATCCCGGGACTTCTAACTATGGCTACACCTTC. It translates to CASSDPGTSNYGYTF.

The chain is built from TRBV6-1 and TRBJ1-5; D remains ambiguous. The CDR3 sequence is 15 residues long. V was cut by 8 bases and J by 1 base, with 15 bases left in between. The germline gives CDR1 MNHNS, CDR2 SASEGT. The CDR3 here is CASSIRGGSNQPQHF. CDR3 in DNA: TGTGCCAGCTCGATTCGGGGTGGGAGCAATCAGCCCCAGCATTTT.

The chain has TRBV9 and TRBJ2-1; tentative D call: TRBD2 (6 bases). The germline V and J ends were trimmed by 3 bases and 8 bases, with 18 bases remaining between them. The germline gives CDR1 SGDLS, CDR2 YYNGEE. This CDR3 is 15 amino acids long. CDR3 residues: CASSGDFGPWDEQFF. Written as DNA, the CDR3 is TGTGCCAGCAGCGGGGACTTCGGCCCCTGGGATGAGCAGTTCTTC.

The V call is TRBV23-1, the J call TRBJ1-5, with 8 positions matching TRBD1. TRBV23-1 has ORF status, its function being uncertain. The CDR3 spans 17 residues. Losses at the gene ends were 1 base for V and 2 bases for J; bases not matched to a gene: 7. The CDR3 here is CASSQWDQGAGNQPQHF. The CDR3 DNA sequence: TGCGCCAGCAGTCAATGGGATCAGGGGGCCGGCAATCAGCCCCAGCATTTT.

The chain employs TRBV6-5 and TRBJ1-6, with D possibly being TRBD1 (5 bases). V was trimmed by 6 bases and J by 7 bases, leaving 19 bases between them. The CDR3 is 16 amino acids. Germline CDR1 is MNHEY and CDR2 is SVGAGI. CDR3 DNA: TGTGCCAGCAGATACAAAGTAGACAGCCTAAATTCACCCCTCCACTTT. Translating gives CASRYKVDSLNSPLHF.